The 19 T cell receptor beta chains below all came from one sample that was sequenced in a study of blood T cell repertoires in COVID-19 (dated by TCRdb to 2020 to 2021). Library preparation was by the immunoSEQ multiplex PCR assay. As stored in TCRdb, this immuneACCESS dataset retains in-frame rearrangements with V and J assigned. A fraction of the clones does not appear; measured against another copy, unresolved V genes explain less than half of the discrepancy, and the remainder lacks a known reason. This sample has 55,000 to 70,000 clones in its table, and around 87% of those were observed once. Of the sample, about 11% falls within the top ten clones. Sequencing was carried out using peripheral blood. These receptors were taken from a woman between 18 and 29 years old with acute or convalescent COVID-19.

V and J are TRBV19 and TRBJ1-4, with a weak D call TRBD1 (5 bases). V lost 7 bases, J lost 8 bases, and 14 bases lay in between. The CDR3 extends over 13 amino acids. Germline CDR1 LNHDA, CDR2 SQIVND (reference sequence). This CDR3 reads CASNTPGNEKLFF. The CDR3, as DNA: TGTGCCAGTAATACACCAGGGAACGAAAAACTGTTTTTT.

This clone was recorded once. The rearrangement uses TRBV19 and TRBJ2-7; 12 bases agree with TRBD2. The length of the CDR3 is 15 residues. Germline V gene data show CDR1 as LNHDA and CDR2 as SQIVND (reference sequence). Germline trimming cut 5 bases from V and 3 bases from J; bases unmatched to any gene: 5. The CDR3 reads CASSPRTSGDYEQYF. The CDR3 DNA is TGTGCCAGTAGTCCGCGGACTAGCGGGGACTACGAGCAGTACTTC.

The V call is TRBV11-2, the J call TRBJ1-1, with D perhaps matching TRBD1 (5 bases). With 5 bases removed from V and 1 base from J, the gap between germline ends came to 17 bases. This CDR3 is built from 16 residues. Germline assignment: CDR1 SGHAT and CDR2 FQNNGV. In nucleotides, the CDR3 is TGTGCCAGCAGCACCTGGAGGGGACGCGCGAACACTGAAGCTTTCTTT. It codes for CASSTWRGRANTEAFF. The full variable domain, with the rest looked up from reference TRBV11-2 and TRBJ1-1, is EAGVAQSPRYKIIEKRQSVAFWCNPISGHATLYWYQQILGQGPKLLIQFQNNGVVDDSQLPKDRFSAERLKGVDSTLKIQPAKLEDSAVYLCASSTWRGRANTEAFFGQGTRLTVV.

This rearrangement joins TRBV2 to TRBJ2-4; 11 bases agree with TRBD1. The CDR3 has 15 residues. The germline CDR1 and CDR2 sequences are SNHLY and FYNNEI. J was trimmed by 4 bases and V by 5 bases; bases with no gene match: 4. CDR3 amino acids: CASSLGQGGKNIQYF. CDR3 nucleotides: TGTGCCAGCAGTCTGGGACAGGGGGGAAAAAACATTCAGTACTTC.

This clone has just one count. The chain uses TRBV6-6 and TRBJ2-4, with 10 bases aligning to TRBD1. The CDR3 is 15 amino acids. CDR1 and CDR2 from the germline V gene are MNHNY and SVGAGI (reference sequence). Unmatched junction bases numbered 4, after V lost 5 bases and J lost 3 bases. CDR3 region: CASSMDRGGKNIQYF. The DNA of the CDR3 is TGTGCCAGCAGTATGGACAGGGGGGGCAAAAACATTCAGTACTTC.

This sequence joins TRBV19 and TRBJ1-5, with 8 bases identical to TRBD1. V was clipped by 6 bases and J by 2 bases; unmatched bases: 9. This CDR3 is 16 amino acids long. The germline gives CDR1 LNHDA, CDR2 SQIVND (reference sequence). CDR3 region: CASSHWTGIRNQPQHF. The CDR3 region has the DNA TGTGCCAGTAGCCACTGGACAGGGATCCGCAATCAGCCCCAGCATTTT.

A note on this clone: The junction shows a germline mismatch at one end, possibly a read error. This rearrangement joins TRBV2 to TRBJ2-1; TRBD2 matches at 9 bases. The CDR3 totals 17 residues. Germline V CDR1 and CDR2: SNHLY, FYNNEI. The CDR3 region is CASSETWERGDYNEQFF. The CDR3 DNA follows: TGTGCCAGCAGTGAAACCTGGGAGCGGGGGGACTACAATGAACAGTTCTTC.

V usage is TRBV6-2 or TRBV6-3 and J usage is TRBJ2-5; 12 bases are shared with TRBD2. After removal of 6 bases from V and 5 bases from J, the junction contained 10 bases not matched to a gene. The CDR3 totals 16 residues. The germline V gene has CDR1 MNHEY and CDR2 SVGEGT. In DNA, the CDR3 is TGTGCCAGCAGCCCTAGCGGGGGGGCCGGTTTCGAGACCCAGTACTTC. Translated: CASSPSGGAGFETQYF.

This clone was found once. The V and J genes are TRBV19 and TRBJ2-7; 8 nucleotides agree with TRBD1. The ends lost 5 bases at V and 4 bases at J; junction bases unmatched: 4. CDR3 length: 13 residues. Germline CDR1 is LNHDA and CDR2 is SQIVND (reference sequence). CDR3 amino acids: CASSVGQGYEQYF. CDR3 in DNA: TGTGCCAGTAGTGTCGGACAGGGATACGAGCAGTACTTC.

The rearrangement uses TRBV28 and TRBJ2-5, with TRBD1 identical over 8 bases. V shed 7 bases, J shed 5 bases, and the junction held 9 bases outside the gene matches. The CDR3 loop spans 14 amino acids. Germline assignment: CDR1 MDHEN and CDR2 SYDVKM. The CDR3 region is CASTRLHRGETQYF. CDR3 in DNA: TGTGCCAGCACCCGCCTCCACAGGGGGGAGACCCAGTACTTC.

This chain links TRBV6-5 with TRBJ2-2; possible D gene TRBD1, 6 bases. Germline lookup yields CDR1 MNHEY and CDR2 SVGAGI. V was clipped by 0 bases and J by 5 bases, with 10 bases between them. This CDR3 has 15 residues. The CDR3, as DNA: TGTGCCAGCAGTTACTCCGGGACACGGACCGGGGAGCTGTTTTTT. Translating it yields CASSYSGTRTGELFF.

The V gene is TRBV20-1, the J gene TRBJ2-1; D not resolved. The CDR3 totals 12 residues. The germline V gene has CDR1 DFQATT and CDR2 SNEGSKA (reference sequence). The V gene lost 3 bases and the J gene lost 4 bases, with 7 bases spanning the gap. In nucleotides, the CDR3 is TGCAGTGCTAGTTCCAGTTACAATGAGCAGTTCTTC. Its translation: CSASSSYNEQFF.

The chain has TRBV29-1 and TRBJ2-7; 7 bases are a match to TRBD1. The CDR3 is made up of 13 amino acids. CDR1 and CDR2 from the germline V gene are SQVTM and ANQGSEA. V gave up 5 bases and J gave up 0 bases; unmatched junction bases: 4. The CDR3 reads CSVIWDSSYEQYF. The CDR3 DNA follows: TGCAGCGTTATATGGGACAGCTCCTACGAGCAGTACTTC.

The rearrangement uses TRBV6-5 and TRBJ2-2; 7 bases line up with TRBD1. CDR1 is MNHEY, CDR2 SVGAGI, per germline. This CDR3 comprises 13 residues. Germline trimming cut 10 bases from V and 4 bases from J; bases unmatched to any gene: 6. In DNA form, the CDR3 reads TGTGCCACCAAACAGGGGACCACCGGGGAGCTGTTTTTT. It encodes CATKQGTTGELFF.

This clone came up a few times. The chain uses TRBV10-1 and TRBJ2-7; 12 nucleotides align to TRBD2. The V gene end was trimmed by 3 bases and the J gene end by 0 bases; junction bases not matched to a gene: 9. Germline values: CDR1 WNHNN, CDR2 SYGVQD (reference sequence). The CDR3 is made up of 18 amino acids. CDR3 residues: CASSDGLAGRKSSYEQYF. The CDR3 nucleotides read TGCGCCAGCAGTGACGGACTAGCGGGGCGAAAAAGCTCCTACGAGCAGTACTTC.

This clone appeared once. The chain joins TRBV18 to TRBJ2-1; TRBD1 might be the D (6 bases). The CDR3 contains 15 residues. V shed 1 base and J shed 5 bases, with 12 bases lying between them. The germline V gene encodes CDR1 KGHSH and CDR2 LQKENI. The CDR3 bases are TGTGCCAGCTCACCACGAGGGACACCAGACAATGAGCAGTTCTTC. This codes for CASSPRGTPDNEQFF.

The chain combines TRBV13 with TRBJ2-7; tentative D call: TRBD1 (6 bases). V lost 5 bases and J lost 6, with 17 bases in between. Germline lookup yields CDR1 PRHDT and CDR2 FYEKMQ (reference sequence). The CDR3 has 14 residues. CDR3 amino acids: CASSNRAGALEQYF. The CDR3 DNA sequence: TGTGCCAGCAGCAACCGGGCAGGGGCACTCGAGCAGTACTTC.

This clone was observed a single time. CDR3 sequence reads: CASSPGWDRSVNEQFF. The DNA for the CDR3 is TGTGCCAGCAGCCCTGGATGGGACAGATCTGTGAATGAGCAGTTCTTC. The chain carries TRBV7-9 and TRBJ2-1, with TRBD1 identical over 7 bases. Germline V gene sequence: CDR1 SEHNR, CDR2 FQNEAQ (reference sequence). The CDR3 sequence is 16 residues long. After removal of 5 bases from V and 7 bases from J, the junction contained 14 bases not matched to a gene. Variable domain in full (rest from reference TRBV7-9 and TRBJ2-1): DTGVSQNPRHKITKRGQNVTFRCDPISEHNRLYWYRQTLGQGPEFLTYFQNEAQLEKSRLLSDRFSAERPKGSFSTLEIQRTEQGDSAMYLCASSPGWDRSVNEQFFGPGTRLTVL.

This sequence joins TRBV3-1 (or the pseudogene TRBV3-2) and TRBJ2-3; tentative D call: TRBD1 (6 bases). This CDR3 region has 16 residues. Germline assignment: CDR1 LGHDT and CDR2 YNNKEL (reference sequence). V was cut by 4 bases and J by 11 bases, with 25 bases left in between. In DNA form, the CDR3 reads TGTGCCAGCAGCCCGACAGGAGAATCAACGTCTTCCGGGCAGTATTTT. Translated, it gives CASSPTGESTSSGQYF.